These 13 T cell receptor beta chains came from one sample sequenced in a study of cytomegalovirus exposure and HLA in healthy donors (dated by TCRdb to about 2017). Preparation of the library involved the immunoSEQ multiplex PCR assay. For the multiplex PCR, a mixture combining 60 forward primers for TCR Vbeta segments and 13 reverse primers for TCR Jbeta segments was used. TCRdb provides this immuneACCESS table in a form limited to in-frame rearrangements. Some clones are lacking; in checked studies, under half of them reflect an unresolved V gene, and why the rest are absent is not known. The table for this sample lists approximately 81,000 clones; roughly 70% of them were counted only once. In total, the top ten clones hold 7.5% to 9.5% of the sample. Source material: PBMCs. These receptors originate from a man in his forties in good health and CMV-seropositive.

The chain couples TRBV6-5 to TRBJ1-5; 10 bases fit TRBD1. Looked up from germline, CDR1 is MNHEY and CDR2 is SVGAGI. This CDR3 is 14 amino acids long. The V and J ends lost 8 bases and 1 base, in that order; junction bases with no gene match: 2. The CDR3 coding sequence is TGTGCCAGCTGGACAGGGGGGAGCAATCAGCCCCAGCATTTT. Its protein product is CASWTGGSNQPQHF.

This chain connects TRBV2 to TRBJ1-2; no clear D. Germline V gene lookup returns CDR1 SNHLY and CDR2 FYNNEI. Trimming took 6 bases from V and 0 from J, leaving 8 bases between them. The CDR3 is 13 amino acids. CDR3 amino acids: CASSPDSNYGYTF. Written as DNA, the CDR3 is TGTGCCAGCAGCCCGGACTCTAACTATGGCTACACCTTC.

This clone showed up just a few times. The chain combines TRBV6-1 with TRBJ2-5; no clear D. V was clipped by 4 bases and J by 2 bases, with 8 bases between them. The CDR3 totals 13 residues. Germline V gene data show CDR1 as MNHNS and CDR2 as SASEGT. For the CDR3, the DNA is TGTGCCAGCAGTGTAGTAGAACAAGAGACCCAGTACTTC. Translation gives CASSVVEQETQYF.

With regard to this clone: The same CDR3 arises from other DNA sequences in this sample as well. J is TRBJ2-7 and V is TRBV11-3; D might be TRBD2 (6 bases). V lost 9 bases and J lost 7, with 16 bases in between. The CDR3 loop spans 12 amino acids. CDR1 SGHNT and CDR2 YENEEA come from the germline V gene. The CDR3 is CASSPAGGEQYF. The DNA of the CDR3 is TGTGCCAGTAGCCCAGCGGGTGGGGAGCAGTACTTC.

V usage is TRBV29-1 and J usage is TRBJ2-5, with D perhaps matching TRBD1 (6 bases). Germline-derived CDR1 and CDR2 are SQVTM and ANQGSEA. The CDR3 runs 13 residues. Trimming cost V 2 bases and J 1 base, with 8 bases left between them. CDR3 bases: TGCAGCGTTGAAACAGGGATCCAAGAGACCCAGTACTTC. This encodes CSVETGIQETQYF.

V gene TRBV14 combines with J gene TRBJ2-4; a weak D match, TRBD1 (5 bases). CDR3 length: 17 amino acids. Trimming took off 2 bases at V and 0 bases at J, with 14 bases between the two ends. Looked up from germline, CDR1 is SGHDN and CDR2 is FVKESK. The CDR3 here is CASSQKGMGLAKNIQYF. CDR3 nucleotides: TGTGCCAGCAGCCAAAAGGGGATGGGCTTAGCCAAAAACATTCAGTACTTC.

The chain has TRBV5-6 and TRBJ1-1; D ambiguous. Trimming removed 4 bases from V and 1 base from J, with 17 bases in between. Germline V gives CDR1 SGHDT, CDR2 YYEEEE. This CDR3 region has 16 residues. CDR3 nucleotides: TGTGCCAGCAGCCCGCGGATCGGGAAGGGGAACACTGAAGCTTTCTTT. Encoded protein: CASSPRIGKGNTEAFF.

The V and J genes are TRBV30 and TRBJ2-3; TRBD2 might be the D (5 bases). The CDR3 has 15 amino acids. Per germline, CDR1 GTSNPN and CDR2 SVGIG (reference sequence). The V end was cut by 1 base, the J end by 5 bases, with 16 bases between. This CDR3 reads CAWSGGFNRGDTQYF. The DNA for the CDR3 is TGTGCCTGGAGTGGAGGATTTAACCGGGGAGATACGCAGTATTTT.

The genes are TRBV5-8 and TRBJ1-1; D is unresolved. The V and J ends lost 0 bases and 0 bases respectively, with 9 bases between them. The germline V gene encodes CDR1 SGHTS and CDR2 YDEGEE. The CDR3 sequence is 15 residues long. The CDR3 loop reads CASSLVENLNTEAFF. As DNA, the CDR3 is TGTGCCAGCAGCTTGGTAGAAAACCTGAACACTGAAGCTTTCTTT.

The CDR3 DNA reads as TGTGCCAGCAGGGACAGCTCCTATAATTCACCCCTCCACTTT. This encodes CASRDSSYNSPLHF. The chain is built from TRBV6-1 and TRBJ1-6, with a tentative D call TRBD1 (6 bases). The V end was cut by 6 bases, the J end by 0 bases, with 6 bases between. The CDR3 sequence is 14 residues long. The germline gives CDR1 MNHNS, CDR2 SASEGT.

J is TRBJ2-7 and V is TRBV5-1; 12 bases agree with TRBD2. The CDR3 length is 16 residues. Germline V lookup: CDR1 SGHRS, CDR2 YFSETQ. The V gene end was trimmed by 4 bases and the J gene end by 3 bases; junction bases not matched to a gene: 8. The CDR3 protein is CASSPLAGGSRYEQYF. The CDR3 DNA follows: TGCGCCAGCAGCCCACTAGCGGGGGGTTCCCGCTACGAGCAGTACTTC.

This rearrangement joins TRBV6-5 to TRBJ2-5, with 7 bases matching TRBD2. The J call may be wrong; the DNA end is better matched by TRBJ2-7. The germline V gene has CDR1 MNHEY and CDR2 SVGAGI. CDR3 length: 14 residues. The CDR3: CASRPVRGGSEQYF. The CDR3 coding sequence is TGTGCCAGCAGGCCCGTAAGGGGAGGGTCCGAGCAGTACTTC.

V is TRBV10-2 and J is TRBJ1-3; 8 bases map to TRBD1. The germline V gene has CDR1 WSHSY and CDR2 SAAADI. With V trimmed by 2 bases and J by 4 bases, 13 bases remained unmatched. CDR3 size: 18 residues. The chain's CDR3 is CASSEETGAGAWGNTIYF. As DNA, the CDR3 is TGCGCCAGCAGTGAGGAGACAGGGGCTGGAGCCTGGGGAAACACCATATATTTT.